This TCR beta chain derives from a study of cytotoxic CD8 clonotypes in ibrutinib-treated CLL. Sequencing used immunoSEQ multiplex PCR; TCRdb keeps in-frame clones, though not all of them. The table includes approximately 190,000 clones, roughly 73% detected once. This CDR3 comprises 15 residues. The V and J ends lost 6 bases and 5 bases, in that order; junction bases with no gene match: 12. The germline V gene has CDR1 MNHEY and CDR2 SVGAGI. This clonotype was obtained from a human donor with chronic lymphocytic leukemia. Here the sequenced sample was PBMCs, taken after 12 months of ibrutinib treatment. The chain recombines TRBV6-5 with TRBJ2-7; the match to TRBD1 covers 8 bases. The CDR3 DNA reads TGTGCCAGCAGCCGTTTGACAGGGGCCAAGGACGAGCAGTACTTC. This codes for CASSRLTGAKDEQYF.